This T cell receptor beta chain was sequenced in a study of identical twins. Regarding the study as a whole: Invariant MAIT and iNKT cells may have partly biased zero-insertion analyses. Cord blood beta clonotypes that were abundant carried fewer insertions, and memory repertoires showed no such trend.

This clonotype has more than one count but fewer than ten. Its antigen is unknown. The germline V gene encodes CDR1 SQVTM and CDR2 ANQGSEA. The CDR3 extends over 14 amino acids. The V end lost 4 bases, the J end lost 4 bases, and 13 bases lay between the germline ends. From the 5' RACE reads, TCRdb called clonotypes with MiXCR, one entry per CDR3 protein. Here the sample spans 450,000 to 650,000 distinct CDR3 sequences, approximately 16% being singletons. These data also formed part of another study, on yellow fever vaccine responses in identical twins.

This clonotype was sampled from a woman younger than 35 in good health. V usage is TRBV29-1 and J usage is TRBJ1-4; no clear D. The sample was CD4+ T cells sorted from blood. CDR3: CSVAGSRFNEKLFF. In DNA, the CDR3 is TGCAGCGTTGCAGGATCCAGGTTTAATGAAAAACTGTTTTTT.